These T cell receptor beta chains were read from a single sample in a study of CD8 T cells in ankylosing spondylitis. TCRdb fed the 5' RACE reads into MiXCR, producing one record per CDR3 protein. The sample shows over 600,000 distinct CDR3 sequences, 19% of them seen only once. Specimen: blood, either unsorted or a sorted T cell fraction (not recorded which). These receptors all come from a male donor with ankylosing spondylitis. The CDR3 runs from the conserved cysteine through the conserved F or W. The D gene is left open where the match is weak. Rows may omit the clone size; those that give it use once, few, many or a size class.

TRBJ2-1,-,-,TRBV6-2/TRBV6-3,CASRPLAGAYNEQFF,TGTGCCAGCAGACCCCTAGCAGGGGCCTACAATGAGCAGTTCTTC
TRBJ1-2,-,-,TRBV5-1,CASRPRRGEDGYTF,TGCGCCAGCAGACCCCGGAGAGGAGAGGATGGCTACACCTTC
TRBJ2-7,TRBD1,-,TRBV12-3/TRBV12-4,CASSTLTGNLILEQYF,TGTGCCAGCAGTACCCTGACAGGGAATCTAATCCTCGAGCAGTACTTC
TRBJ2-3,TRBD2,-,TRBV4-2,CASSQRGTTTDTQYF,TGTGCCAGCAGCCAGCGGGGGACTACGACAGATACGCAGTATTTT
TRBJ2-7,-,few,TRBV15,CATSRDLVGEQYF,TGTGCCACCAGCAGAGATTTAGTGGGCGAGCAGTACTTC
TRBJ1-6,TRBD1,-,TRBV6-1,CASSRLGRQGNSPLHF,TGTGCCAGCAGCCGATTGGGACGACAGGGAAATTCACCCCTCCACTTT
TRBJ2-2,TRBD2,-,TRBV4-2,CASSQVTSGSGGELFF,TGTGCCAGCAGCCAAGTGACTAGCGGGAGTGGCGGGGAGCTGTTTTTT
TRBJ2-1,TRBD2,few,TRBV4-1,CASSQGTSGGSYNEQFF,TGCGCCAGCAGCCAGGGGACTAGCGGGGGGTCCTACAATGAGCAGTTCTTC
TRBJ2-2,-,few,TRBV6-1,CASNPLQSDTGELFF,TGTGCCAGCAATCCTCTTCAGAGCGATACCGGGGAGCTGTTTTTT
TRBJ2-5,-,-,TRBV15,CATSRDSAKTQYF,TGTGCCACCAGCAGAGACTCAGCGAAGACCCAGTACTTC
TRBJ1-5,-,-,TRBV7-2,CASSLGGLWNQPQHF,TGTGCCAGCAGCTTAGGAGGGCTTTGGAACCAGCCCCAGCATTTT
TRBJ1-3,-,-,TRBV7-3,CASSPLLESSGNTIYF,TGTGCCAGCAGCCCTCTACTGGAAAGCTCTGGAAACACCATATATTTT
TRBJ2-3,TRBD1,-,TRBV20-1,CSATTRQGARTDTQYF,TGCAGTGCTACCACTCGACAGGGGGCTCGGACAGATACGCAGTATTTT
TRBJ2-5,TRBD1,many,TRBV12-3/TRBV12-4,CASSRRDSLQETQYF,TGTGCCAGCAGCCGCCGGGACAGCCTACAAGAGACCCAGTACTTC
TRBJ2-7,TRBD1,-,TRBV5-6,CASSFRDRVLYEQYF,TGTGCCAGCAGCTTTCGGGACAGAGTATTGTACGAGCAGTACTTC
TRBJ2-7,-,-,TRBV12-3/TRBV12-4,CASSMRGWGLRYEQYF,TGTGCCAGCAGCATGAGGGGGTGGGGGTTGAGGTACGAGCAGTACTTC
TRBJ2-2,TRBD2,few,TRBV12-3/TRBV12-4,CASSQAGVVTGELFF,TGTGCCAGCAGTCAAGCGGGAGTGGTCACCGGGGAGCTGTTTTTT
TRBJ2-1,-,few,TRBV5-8,CASSRWTDTYNEQFF,TGTGCCAGCAGCAGATGGACTGACACCTACAATGAGCAGTTCTTC
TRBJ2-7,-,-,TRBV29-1,CSVEASGAEQYF,TGCAGCGTTGAAGCGTCAGGGGCCGAGCAGTACTTC
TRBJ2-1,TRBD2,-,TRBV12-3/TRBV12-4,CASRRGDGTYNEQFF,TGTGCCAGCAGACGGGGGGACGGAACGTACAATGAGCAGTTCTTC
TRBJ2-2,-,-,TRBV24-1,CATSGGWDTGELFF,TGTGCCACCAGTGGGGGTTGGGACACCGGGGAGCTGTTTTTT
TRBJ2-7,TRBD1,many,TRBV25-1,CASSRQGEQYF,TGTGCCAGCAGTCGACAGGGTGAGCAGTACTTC
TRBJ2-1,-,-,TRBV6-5,CASSYQTKQFF,TGTGCCAGCAGTTACCAGACAAAGCAGTTCTTC
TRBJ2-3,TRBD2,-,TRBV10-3,CATTGGPSTDTQYF,TGTGCCACCACGGGGGGGCCGAGCACAGATACGCAGTATTTT
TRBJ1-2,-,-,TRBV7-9,CASSLVSGYTF,TGTGCCAGCAGCTTGGTTTCTGGCTACACCTTC
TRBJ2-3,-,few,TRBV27,CASSLGIRTTDTQYF,TGTGCCAGCAGTTTAGGTATTAGGACCACAGATACGCAGTATTTT